Below are 25 T cell receptor beta chains sequenced from a single sample in a study of cytomegalovirus exposure and HLA in healthy donors. PCR primers comprised 60 Vbeta and 13 Jbeta primers. TCRdb's copy holds only in-frame clones and misses some; the assay was immunoSEQ multiplex PCR. In the table there are roughly 120,000 clones, over 65% of which are singletons. Input material: PBMCs. The receptors derive from a woman aged 50 to 60 in good health and CMV-seropositive.

The chain uses TRBV4-2 and TRBJ1-1; D ambiguous. CDR3 length equals 18 residues. Trimming shortened V by 0 bases and J by 1 base, and 18 bases separated the two germline ends. The germline CDR1 and CDR2 sequences are LGHNA and YNFKEQ. The CDR3 sequence is CASSQEAWRTVKNTEAFF. The CDR3, as DNA: TGTGCCAGCAGCCAAGAGGCCTGGAGGACCGTTAAGAACACTGAAGCTTTCTTT.

CDR3 nucleotide sequence: TGTGCCAGTAGTATAGCTCTGTCGACATCCAGGGAAAAACTGTTTTTT. Protein: CASSIALSTSREKLFF. The chain links TRBV19 to TRBJ1-4, with no clear D. Between the trimmed V and J ends, which lost 1 base and 8 bases, there was a span of 17 bases. This CDR3 region has 16 residues. CDR1 is LNHDA and CDR2 is SQIVND in the germline V gene (reference sequence). The full variable domain, rest sourced from reference TRBV19 and TRBJ1-4, is DGGITQSPKYLFRKEGQNVTLSCEQNLNHDAMYWYRQDPGQGLRLIYYSQIVNDFQKGDIAEGYSVSREKKESFPLTVTSAQKNPTAFYLCASSIALSTSREKLFFGSGTQLSVL.

This chain joins TRBV30 and TRBJ1-2; maybe TRBD1 (5 bases). Germline assignment: CDR1 GTSNPN and CDR2 SVGIG (reference sequence). The CDR3 has 14 residues. V was clipped by 2 bases and J by 0 bases, with 10 bases between them. The CDR3 coding sequence is TGTGCCTGGAGTACCCAGGGAACTAACTATGGCTACACCTTC. The encoded protein is CAWSTQGTNYGYTF.

The chain is built from TRBV18 and TRBJ1-5; TRBD1 agrees at 9 bases. J lost 5 bases, V lost 8 bases, and 10 bases had no gene match. Germline V gene sequence: CDR1 KGHSH, CDR2 LQKENI. There are 15 residues in the CDR3. The CDR3 protein is CASTIGTGRDQPQHF. The CDR3 nucleotides read TGTGCCAGCACGATCGGGACAGGGAGGGATCAGCCCCAGCATTTT.

The chain combines TRBV6-5 with TRBJ2-1; tentative D call: TRBD2 (5 bases). V lost 5 bases to trimming and J lost 1 base, with 12 bases between them. This CDR3 contains 15 residues. In germline, CDR1 is MNHEY, CDR2 SVGAGI. The CDR3 sequence: CASSHGVGSYNEQFF. DNA for the CDR3: TGTGCCAGCAGTCACGGGGTTGGATCCTACAATGAGCAGTTCTTC.

The chain recombines TRBV5-6 with TRBJ2-5; 11 nucleotides align to TRBD2. The CDR3 has 17 amino acids. CDR1 and CDR2 (germline): SGHDT, YYEEEE. The J segment lost 0 bases and the V segment lost 0 bases, leaving 4 bases of the junction unmatched. The CDR3 reads CASSLASGGLYQETQYF. In DNA form, the CDR3 reads TGTGCCAGCAGCTTGGCTAGCGGGGGGCTGTACCAAGAGACCCAGTACTTC.

This clone was counted a few times. The chain couples TRBV7-2 to TRBJ2-7; TRBD2 might be the D (7 bases). The V end was cut by 5 bases, the J end by 2 bases, with 16 bases between. Germline V lookup: CDR1 SGHTA, CDR2 FQGNSA. The CDR3 has 15 residues. Here the CDR3 reads CASSLTGGLTYEQYF. CDR3 coding DNA: TGTGCCAGCAGCCTGACGGGGGGCCTAACCTACGAGCAGTACTTC.

The rearrangement links TRBV7-3 to TRBJ1-1; 8 bases fit TRBD1. The germline gives CDR1 SGHTA, CDR2 FQGTGA. The CDR3 contains 13 residues. The junction had 4 bases not matched to a gene; V was cut back by 5 bases and J by 5 bases. CDR3 residues: CASSPQGATEAFF. The CDR3, as DNA: TGTGCCAGCAGCCCGCAGGGGGCAACTGAAGCTTTCTTT.

This clone showed up just a few times. CDR3 protein: CASSIGLLGETQYF. In DNA form, the CDR3 reads TGTGCCAGCAGTATCGGACTCCTGGGGGAGACCCAGTACTTC. The V and J genes are TRBV6-5 and TRBJ2-5; D may be TRBD2 (5 bases). V dropped 5 bases and J dropped 5 bases, with 15 bases sitting between them. Germline V lookup: CDR1 MNHEY, CDR2 SVGAGI. This CDR3 comprises 14 residues.

The rearrangement links TRBV5-6 to TRBJ2-7; 9 nucleotides align to TRBD1. Germline trimming cut 3 bases from V and 2 bases from J; bases unmatched to any gene: 9. The germline V gene has CDR1 SGHDT and CDR2 YYEEEE. The CDR3 totals 16 residues. The CDR3 sequence is CASSSSPGTGTYEQYF. The CDR3 nucleotides read TGTGCCAGCAGCTCCTCTCCCGGGACAGGGACCTACGAGCAGTACTTC.

CDR3 amino acids: CASSVGDRGTLYEQYF. For the CDR3, the DNA is TGTGCCAGCAGCGTAGGGGACAGGGGAACCCTCTACGAGCAGTACTTC. V gene TRBV9 combines with J gene TRBJ2-7, with 10 bases matching TRBD1. J gave up 3 bases and V 0 bases, and 6 bases lay outside the gene matches. The CDR3 contains 16 residues. In germline, CDR1 is SGDLS, CDR2 YYNGEE.

The chain couples TRBV6-6 to TRBJ2-1; D gene ambiguous. This CDR3 has 12 residues. From germline, CDR1 is MNHNY and CDR2 SVGAGI (reference sequence). V gave up 2 bases and J gave up 5 bases, with 4 bases separating them. Written as DNA, the CDR3 is TGTGCCAGCAGTTACCCCAACAATGAGCAGTTCTTC. The encoded protein is CASSYPNNEQFF.

The J gene is TRBJ2-3, the V gene TRBV6-6; D remains unclear. The germline gives CDR1 MNHNY, CDR2 SVGAGI (reference sequence). CDR3 length: 12 residues. V lost 0 bases, J lost 5 bases, and 3 bases lay in between. The DNA for the CDR3 is TGTGCCAGCAGTTACTCCCTAGATACGCAGTATTTT. The encoded protein is CASSYSLDTQYF.

Only one count was recorded for this clone. J is TRBJ2-3 and V is TRBV6-1; 11 nucleotides match TRBD2. Germline V lookup: CDR1 MNHNS, CDR2 SASEGT. There are 17 residues in the CDR3. V trimming: 4 bases; J trimming: 5 bases; junction bases outside the gene matches: 11. The CDR3 bases are TGTGCCAGCAGTGTGGTAGGGACTAGCGGAATTTTAGATACGCAGTATTTT. Translation: CASSVVGTSGILDTQYF.

This clone was seen more than once but under ten times. The V call is TRBV7-2, the J call TRBJ1-1; 9 bases line up with TRBD1. CDR1 SGHTA and CDR2 FQGNSA come from the germline V gene. V dropped 5 bases and J dropped 10; count of bases not matched to a gene: 11. The CDR3 runs to 14 residues. The CDR3 is CASSAQQGAGVAFF. CDR3 bases: TGTGCCAGCAGCGCGCAACAGGGGGCAGGGGTAGCTTTCTTT.

This clone was detected only a few times. The V call is TRBV2, the J call TRBJ2-5; the match to TRBD1 covers 8 bases. The CDR3 is made up of 15 amino acids. Germline V CDR1 and CDR2: SNHLY, FYNNEI. The V segment lost 6 bases and the J segment 3 bases; nucleotides outside the gene matches: 9. For the CDR3, the DNA is TGTGCCAGCAGCCCAGGCACAGGGGGAAAAGAGACCCAGTACTTC. This sequence encodes CASSPGTGGKETQYF.

This sequence joins TRBV11-1 and TRBJ2-1; 9 bases match TRBD1. J was trimmed by 5 bases and V by 6 bases; bases with no gene match: 8. Germline V CDR1 and CDR2: SGHAT, FQDESV (reference sequence). The CDR3 covers 15 residues. This CDR3 reads CASRPRDRADNEQFF. CDR3 DNA sequence: TGTGCCAGCAGACCCCGGGACAGGGCAGACAATGAGCAGTTCTTC.

As to this clone: Since the CDR3 does not end with the conserved phenylalanine or tryptophan, this likely comes from a read error. This rearrangement joins TRBV6-5 to TRBJ1-6, with D perhaps TRBD1 (6 bases). In germline, CDR1 is MNHEY, CDR2 SVGAGI. There are 14 residues in the CDR3. V was clipped by 7 bases and J by 5 bases, with 12 bases between them. As DNA, the CDR3 is TGTGCCAGCAAGACGCGGACAGATAATTCACCCCTCCACCTT. It translates to CASKTRTDNSPLHL.

This chain uses TRBV7-7 with TRBJ2-1; no definite D call. Germline CDR1 is SSHAT and CDR2 is FNYEAQ (reference sequence). CDR3 length: 13 residues. Trimming cost V 3 bases and J 5 bases, with 8 bases left between them. The CDR3 DNA is TGTGCCAGCAGCTTCGCACAAGACAATGAGCAGTTCTTC. Its protein is CASSFAQDNEQFF.

The rearrangement links TRBV7-8 to TRBJ2-4; D is perhaps TRBD1 (7 bases). The CDR3 spans 16 residues. Per germline, CDR1 SGHVS and CDR2 FQNEAQ. V gave up 3 bases and J gave up 0 bases, with 12 bases separating them. In nucleotides, the CDR3 is TGTGCCAGCAGCTTCCAGGGGGGAGTAGCCAAAAACATTCAGTACTTC. Its protein is CASSFQGGVAKNIQYF.

This clone was recorded once. The genes are TRBV28 and TRBJ2-7, with 7 bases matching TRBD2. CDR3 size: 16 residues. V shed 8 bases, J shed 5 bases, and the junction held 18 bases outside the gene matches. The germline V gene has CDR1 MDHEN and CDR2 SYDVKM. The DNA of the CDR3 is TGTGCCAGCTCAACGCTCTCCACGGGGGGAGATAACGAGCAGTACTTC. The encoded protein is CASSTLSTGGDNEQYF.

The CDR3 DNA reads as TGTGCCAGCACCCGGACAGGGTTAACCTACGAGCAGTACTTC. Amino acids: CASTRTGLTYEQYF. The chain is built from TRBV2 and TRBJ2-7, with 8 bases fitting TRBD1. V was pared by 7 bases and J by 2 bases, with 7 bases of the junction left unmatched. Germline V gives CDR1 SNHLY, CDR2 FYNNEI. The CDR3 totals 14 residues.

V gene TRBV4-2 combines with J gene TRBJ2-1; TRBD2 matches 9 bases. The V gene end was trimmed by 2 bases and the J gene end by 4 bases; junction bases not matched to a gene: 6. There are 16 residues in the CDR3. CDR1 is LGHNA, CDR2 YNFKEQ, per germline. The CDR3 reads CASSQTTSGPYNEQFF. CDR3 nucleotides: TGTGCCAGCAGCCAAACTACTAGCGGGCCTTACAATGAGCAGTTCTTC.

The rearrangement links TRBV5-4 to TRBJ1-1; D is unclear. Germline V CDR1 and CDR2: SGHNT, YYREEE (reference sequence). V gave up 4 bases and J gave up 1 base, with 14 bases separating them. This CDR3 has 15 amino acids. CDR3 protein: CASSRPGRGNTEAFF. The CDR3 coding sequence is TGTGCCAGCAGCCGACCAGGACGGGGGAACACTGAAGCTTTCTTT.

This clone was detected once. The chain recombines TRBV19 with TRBJ1-5; D might be TRBD1 (6 bases). CDR1 and CDR2 from the germline V gene are LNHDA and SQIVND (reference sequence). With 3 bases removed from V and 5 bases from J, the gap between germline ends came to 17 bases. This CDR3 spans 16 amino acids. The CDR3 DNA follows: TGTGCCAGTAGTATTAGTTTCGGGACAATCTATCAGCCCCAGCATTTT. Its translation: CASSISFGTIYQPQHF.